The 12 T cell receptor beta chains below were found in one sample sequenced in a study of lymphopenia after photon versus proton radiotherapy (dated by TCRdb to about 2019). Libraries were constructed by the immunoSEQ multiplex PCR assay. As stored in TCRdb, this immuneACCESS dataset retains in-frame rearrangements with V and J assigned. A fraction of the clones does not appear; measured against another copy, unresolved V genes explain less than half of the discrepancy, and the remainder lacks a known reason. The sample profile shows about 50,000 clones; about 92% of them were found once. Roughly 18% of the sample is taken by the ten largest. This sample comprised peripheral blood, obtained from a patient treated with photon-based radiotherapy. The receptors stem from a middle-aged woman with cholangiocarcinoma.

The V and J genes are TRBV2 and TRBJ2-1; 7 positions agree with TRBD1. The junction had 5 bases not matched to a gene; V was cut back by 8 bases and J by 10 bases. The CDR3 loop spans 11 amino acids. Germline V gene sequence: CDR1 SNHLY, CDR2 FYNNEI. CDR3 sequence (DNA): TGTGCCAGCCATCAAGGGGGCGAGCAGTTCTTC. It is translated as CASHQGGEQFF. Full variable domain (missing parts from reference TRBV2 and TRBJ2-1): EPEVTQTPSHQVTQMGQEVILRCVPISNHLYFYWYRQILGQKVEFLVSFYNNEISEKSEIFDDQFSVERPDGSNFTLKIRSTKLEDSAMYFCASHQGGEQFFGPGTRLTVL.

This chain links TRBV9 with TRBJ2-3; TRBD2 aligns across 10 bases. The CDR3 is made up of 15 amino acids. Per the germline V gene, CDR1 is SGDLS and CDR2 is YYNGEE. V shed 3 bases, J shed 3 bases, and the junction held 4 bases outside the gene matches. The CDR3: CASSGTGLATDTQYF. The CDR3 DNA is TGTGCCAGCAGCGGGACGGGACTAGCGACAGATACGCAGTATTTT.

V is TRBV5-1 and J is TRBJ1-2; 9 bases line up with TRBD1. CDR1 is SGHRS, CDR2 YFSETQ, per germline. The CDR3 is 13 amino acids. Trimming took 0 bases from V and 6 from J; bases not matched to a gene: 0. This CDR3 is CASSLGQGDGYTF. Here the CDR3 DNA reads TGCGCCAGCAGCTTGGGACAGGGGGATGGCTACACCTTC.

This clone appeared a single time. CDR3 sequence reads: CASSTIAGTGNSPLHF. CDR3 DNA: TGTGCCAGTAGTACAATCGCCGGGACGGGGAATTCACCCCTCCACTTT. The chain recombines TRBV19 with TRBJ1-6, with a possible D match to TRBD1 (5 bases). The CDR3 spans 16 residues. Trimming took off 4 bases at V and 7 bases at J, with 17 bases between the two ends. CDR1 LNHDA and CDR2 SQIVND come from the germline V gene (reference sequence).

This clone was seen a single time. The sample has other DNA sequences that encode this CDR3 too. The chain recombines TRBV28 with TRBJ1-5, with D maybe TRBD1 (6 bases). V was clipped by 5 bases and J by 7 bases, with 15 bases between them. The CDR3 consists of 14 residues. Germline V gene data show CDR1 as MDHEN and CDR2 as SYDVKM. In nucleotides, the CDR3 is TGTGCCAGCAGTCTTCGACAGGCAGGGCAGCCCCAGCATTTT. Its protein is CASSLRQAGQPQHF.

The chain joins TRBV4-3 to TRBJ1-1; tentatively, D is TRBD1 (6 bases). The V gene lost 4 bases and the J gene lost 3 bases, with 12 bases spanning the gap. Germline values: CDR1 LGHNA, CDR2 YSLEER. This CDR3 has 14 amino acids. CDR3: CASSPQGFDTEAFF. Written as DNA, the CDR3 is TGCGCCAGCAGCCCGCAGGGGTTTGACACTGAAGCTTTCTTT.

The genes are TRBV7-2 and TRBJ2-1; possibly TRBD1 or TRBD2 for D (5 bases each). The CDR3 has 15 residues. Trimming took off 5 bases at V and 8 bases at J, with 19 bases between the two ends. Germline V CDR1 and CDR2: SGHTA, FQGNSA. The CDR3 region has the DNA TGTGCCAGCAGCCTAGGGACCCTGCTGGGCGATGAGCAGTTCTTC. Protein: CASSLGTLLGDEQFF.

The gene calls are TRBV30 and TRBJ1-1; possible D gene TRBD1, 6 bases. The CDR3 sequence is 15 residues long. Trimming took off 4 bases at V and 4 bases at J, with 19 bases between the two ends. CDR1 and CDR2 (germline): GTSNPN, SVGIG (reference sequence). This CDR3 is CAWTNSGTWSTEAFF. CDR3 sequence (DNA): TGTGCCTGGACTAATTCCGGGACATGGTCCACTGAAGCTTTCTTT.

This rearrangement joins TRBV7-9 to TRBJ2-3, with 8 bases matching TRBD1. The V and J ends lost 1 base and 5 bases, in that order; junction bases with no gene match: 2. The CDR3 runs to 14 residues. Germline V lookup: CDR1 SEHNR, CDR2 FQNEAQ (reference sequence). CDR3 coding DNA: TGTGCCAGCAGCTTAGGTGACAGGGGAGATACGCAGTATTTT. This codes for CASSLGDRGDTQYF.

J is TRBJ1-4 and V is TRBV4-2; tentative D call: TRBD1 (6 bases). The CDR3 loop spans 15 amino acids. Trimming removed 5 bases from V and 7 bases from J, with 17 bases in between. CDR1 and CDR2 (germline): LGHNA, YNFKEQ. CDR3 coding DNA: TGTGCCAGCAGCTCTGCCGGGACATCGGTTGAAAAACTGTTTTTT. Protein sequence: CASSSAGTSVEKLFF.

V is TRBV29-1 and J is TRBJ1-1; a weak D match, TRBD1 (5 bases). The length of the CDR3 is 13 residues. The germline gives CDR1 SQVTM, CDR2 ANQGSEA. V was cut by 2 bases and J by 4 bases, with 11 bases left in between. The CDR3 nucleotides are TGCAGCGTTGAATTTGGTAGGGGCACTGAAGCTTTCTTT. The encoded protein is CSVEFGRGTEAFF.

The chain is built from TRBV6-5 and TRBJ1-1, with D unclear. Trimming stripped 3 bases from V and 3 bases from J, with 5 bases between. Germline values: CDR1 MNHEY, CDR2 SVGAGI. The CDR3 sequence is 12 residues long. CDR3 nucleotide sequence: TGTGCCAGCAGTTATCTGGACACTGAAGCTTTCTTT. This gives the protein CASSYLDTEAFF.